Below, 12 T cell receptor beta chains from the same sample are listed, as sequenced in a study of cytomegalovirus exposure and HLA in healthy donors. PCR primers comprised 60 Vbeta and 13 Jbeta primers. The assay was immunoSEQ multiplex PCR, and TCRdb's table has in-frame clones only and misses some. The data contain 120,000 or so clones, around 86% of them seen just once; the ten biggest clones take up roughly 2.4%. Sequences were obtained from PBMCs. The receptors derive from a woman aged 40 to 55 in good health and CMV-seronegative.

This clone was seen a few times. The rearrangement links TRBV25-1 to TRBJ1-1; D perhaps matches TRBD1 (5 bases). The germline V gene has CDR1 MGHDK and CDR2 SYGVNS. Trimming cost V 7 bases and J 0 bases, with 9 bases left between them. The CDR3 runs to 13 residues. The CDR3 DNA follows: TGTGCCAGCATAGGACACTTGAACACTGAAGCTTTCTTT. Amino acid sequence: CASIGHLNTEAFF.

This clone appeared a single time. The gene calls are TRBV7-2 and TRBJ1-1; 9 nucleotides line up with TRBD1. Losses at the gene ends were 4 bases for V and 4 bases for J; bases not matched to a gene: 7. Germline V lookup: CDR1 SGHTA, CDR2 FQGNSA. The CDR3 is 15 residues long. CDR3 in amino acids: CASSYPGQGTTEAFF. Here the CDR3 DNA reads TGTGCCAGCAGCTACCCGGGACAGGGTACCACTGAAGCTTTCTTT. Supplemented by reference TRBV7-2 and TRBJ1-1, the full variable domain reads GAGVSQSPSNKVTEKGKDVELRCDPISGHTALYWYRQSLGQGLEFLIYFQGNSAPDKSGLPSDRFSAERTGGSVSTLTIQRTQQEDSAVYLCASSYPGQGTTEAFFGQGTRLTVV.

This sequence joins TRBV7-9 and TRBJ2-3; possible D gene TRBD1, 6 bases. Germline CDR1 SEHNR, CDR2 FQNEAQ (reference sequence). Trimming left V 5 bases short and J 4 bases short, with 16 bases between. The CDR3 length is 15 residues. The CDR3 sequence: CASSDRDTSSDTQYF. The CDR3 region has the DNA TGTGCCAGCAGCGACCGGGACACCTCTTCAGATACGCAGTATTTT.

The chain recombines TRBV5-1 with TRBJ2-2; 7 nucleotides line up with TRBD2. The junction had 9 bases not matched to a gene; V was cut back by 4 bases and J by 0 bases. The CDR3 has 17 residues. Per germline, CDR1 SGHRS and CDR2 YFSETQ. The chain's CDR3 is CASSLVAGGTNTGELFF. The CDR3 DNA reads TGCGCCAGCAGCCTCGTAGCGGGCGGCACGAACACCGGGGAGCTGTTTTTT.

The genes are TRBV18 and TRBJ1-1, with a possible D match to TRBD1 (6 bases). The CDR3 extends over 15 amino acids. Germline assignment: CDR1 KGHSH and CDR2 LQKENI. V was pared by 3 bases and J by 5 bases, with 16 bases between. The CDR3 coding sequence is TGTGCCAGCTCACCCGGGACAAAGGGACGAACTGAAGCTTTCTTT. Protein sequence: CASSPGTKGRTEAFF.

This chain links TRBV5-1 with TRBJ1-2; no firm D call. The germline V and J ends were trimmed by 4 bases and 0 bases, with 16 bases remaining between them. Germline V gene sequence: CDR1 SGHRS, CDR2 YFSETQ. CDR3 length: 16 amino acids. The CDR3 DNA sequence: TGCGCCAGCAGCGTGCGGGCCCTCATAGCTAACTATGGCTACACCTTC. Translated, it gives CASSVRALIANYGYTF.

The V and J genes are TRBV5-1 and TRBJ1-1; TRBD1 aligns across 8 bases. The CDR3 length is 15 residues. Trimming took 0 bases from V and 1 from J; bases not matched to a gene: 2. Germline loops: CDR1 SGHRS, CDR2 YFSETQ. DNA for the CDR3: TGCGCCAGCAGCTTGGTAGGGACAGGGAACACTGAAGCTTTCTTT. Translation: CASSLVGTGNTEAFF.

The chain is built from TRBV11-2 and TRBJ2-3; no reliable D call. The CDR3 has 14 residues. Trimming cost V 2 bases and J 2 bases, with 8 bases left between them. Germline values: CDR1 SGHAT, CDR2 FQNNGV. The CDR3 region has the DNA TGTGCCAGCAGCTTACAGGAATTCACAGATACGCAGTATTTT. Translating gives CASSLQEFTDTQYF.

Only one count was recorded for this clone. V gene TRBV10-3 combines with J gene TRBJ1-1; TRBD1 matches 11 bases. The J segment lost 7 bases and the V segment lost 6 bases, leaving 13 bases of the junction unmatched. The CDR3 runs 16 residues. Per germline, CDR1 ENHRY and CDR2 SYGVKD. Written as DNA, the CDR3 is TGTGCCATCAGCAACGCGGACAGGGGGCGGCTCAGTGAAGCTTTCTTT. Its translation: CAISNADRGRLSEAFF.

This rearrangement joins TRBV6-1 to TRBJ2-5; a possible D gene is TRBD2 (5 bases). V was trimmed by 6 bases and J by 5 bases, leaving 13 bases between them. Germline CDR1 reads MNHNS; CDR2 reads SASEGT. The CDR3 sequence is 13 residues long. The CDR3 sequence: CASRGRGSETQYF. DNA for the CDR3: TGTGCCAGCAGGGGTCGGGGTTCCGAGACCCAGTACTTC.

This chain connects TRBV19 to TRBJ2-3; 7 nucleotides line up with TRBD2. This CDR3 region has 14 residues. Germline CDR1 reads LNHDA; CDR2 reads SQIVND (reference sequence). V was clipped by 7 bases and J by 2 bases; unmatched bases: 6. The CDR3 sequence: CASNAGTNTDTQYF. The CDR3 coding sequence is TGTGCCAGTAACGCCGGGACTAACACAGATACGCAGTATTTT.

CDR3 amino acids: CASSLQGSTNTGELFF. The CDR3 nucleotides are TGCGCCAGCAGCTTACAGGGGTCGACGAACACCGGGGAGCTGTTTTTT. This chain links TRBV5-1 with TRBJ2-2; 7 nucleotides align to TRBD1. V dropped 2 bases and J dropped 0; count of bases not matched to a gene: 4. Germline V gene data show CDR1 as SGHRS and CDR2 as YFSETQ. The CDR3 consists of 16 residues. Full variable domain (outside the CDR3, taken from reference TRBV5-1 and TRBJ2-2): KAGVTQTPRYLIKTRGQQVTLSCSPISGHRSVSWYQQTPGQGLQFLFEYFSETQRNKGNFPGRFSGRQFSNSRSEMNVSTLELGDSALYLCASSLQGSTNTGELFFGEGSRLTVL.